The rows below give T cell receptor beta chains drawn from one sample of a study of shared clonotypes between healthy human individuals. TCRdb's copy holds only in-frame clones and misses some; the assay was immunoSEQ multiplex PCR. The sample has some 2,100,000 clones, about 93% seen once. Sequencing was performed on naive CD8+ T cells from PBMCs. The receptor source for this set is a man between 18 and 35 years old in good health. Some clones in this sample may be carry-over from other donors' samples. The CDR3 runs from the conserved cysteine through the conserved F or W. The D gene is left open where the match is weak. The listing skips clone size in some rows; elsewhere it reads once, few, many or a size class.

j_call d_call v_call clone_size cdr3_aa cdr3_nt
TRBJ2-7 TRBD2 TRBV5-4 - CASSPRTSGRAYEQYF TGTGCCAGCAGCCCACGGACTAGCGGGAGGGCCTACGAGCAGTACTTC
TRBJ2-5 - TRBV9 - CASSGNQETQYF TGTGCCAGCAGCGGGAACCAAGAGACCCAGTACTTC
TRBJ2-7 - TRBV7-9 - CASSPTKTGDAGNNYEQYF TGTGCCAGCAGCCCGACGAAGACAGGTGACGCGGGGAATAACTACGAGCAGTACTTC
TRBJ2-3 TRBD1 TRBV7-6 - CASSLDRGLPDTQYF TGTGCCAGCAGCTTAGACAGGGGGCTACCCGATACGCAGTATTTT
TRBJ1-2 - TRBV4-1 - CASSQGSTPGHYGYTF TGCGCCAGCAGCCAAGGTAGTACCCCGGGGCACTATGGCTACACCTTC
TRBJ2-3 TRBD2 TRBV10-3 - CAILSGSGPDTQYF TGTGCCATTTTGAGCGGGAGCGGGCCAGATACGCAGTATTTT
TRBJ2-7 TRBD1 TRBV7-2 - CASSHGPTGGYSYEQYF TGTGCCAGCAGCCATGGGCCTACAGGGGGCTACTCCTACGAGCAGTACTTC
TRBJ2-7 TRBD1 TRBV29-1 - CSVDPGQGTSYEQYF TGCAGCGTTGACCCGGGACAGGGCACCTCCTACGAGCAGTACTTC
TRBJ2-2 TRBD2 TRBV13 once CASSLRGLAANTGELFF TGTGCCAGCAGCCTTCGCGGGCTAGCGGCAAACACCGGGGAGCTGTTTTTT
TRBJ2-7 - TRBV10-3 - CAISGKGYEQYF TGTGCCATCAGTGGTAAAGGCTACGAGCAGTACTTC
TRBJ2-7 - TRBV13 - CASSVQSGRGVGRDEQYF TGTGCCAGCAGCGTCCAGAGCGGACGCGGGGTGGGTCGAGACGAGCAGTACTTC
TRBJ1-1 - TRBV6-1 - CASSRGLSDTEAFF TGTGCCAGCAGTAGGGGCCTGTCCGACACTGAAGCTTTCTTT
TRBJ1-2 TRBD1 TRBV5-1 - CASSGQGPYGYTF TGCGCCAGCAGCGGACAGGGGCCCTATGGCTACACCTTC
TRBJ1-1 - TRBV4-1 - CASSHGGAPGAEAFF TGCGCCAGCAGCCACGGGGGGGCCCCAGGCGCTGAAGCTTTCTTT
TRBJ2-7 TRBD2 TRBV9 - CASSVGLADSYEQYF TGTGCCAGCAGCGTAGGACTAGCGGACTCCTACGAGCAGTACTTC
TRBJ2-1 TRBD2 TRBV10-3 - CAISESGAGLAGAYNEQFF TGTGCCATCAGTGAGTCGGGGGCCGGACTAGCGGGAGCCTACAATGAGCAGTTCTTC
TRBJ2-7 - TRBV5-4 - CASSLPPPLYEQYF TGTGCCAGCAGCTTGCCCCCCCCGCTCTACGAGCAGTACTTC
TRBJ1-3 - TRBV28 - CASSSVTLSSGNTIYF TGTGCCAGCAGTTCCGTGACACTTAGCTCTGGAAACACCATATATTTT
TRBJ2-3 - TRBV2 - CARETLREDTQYF TGTGCCAGGGAGACTTTGAGGGAGGATACGCAGTATTTT
TRBJ2-7 TRBD2 TRBV29-1 - CSVGGLAGGGEQYF TGCAGCGTCGGTGGACTAGCGGGAGGGGGGGAGCAGTACTTC
TRBJ2-7 TRBD1 TRBV28 once CASSPRGTGPSYEQYF TGTGCCAGCAGTCCCCGCGGGACAGGACCATCCTACGAGCAGTACTTC
TRBJ1-5 TRBD1 TRBV7-6 few CASSLESQGAVQPQHF TGTGCCAGCAGCTTAGAGTCACAGGGGGCGGTTCAGCCCCAGCATTTT
TRBJ1-2 - TRBV27 - CASSLRGGWSGYTF TGTGCCAGCAGTTTACGGGGGGGCTGGAGCGGCTACACCTTC
TRBJ2-7 TRBD2 TRBV28 - CASSSGTSGRGLREQYF TGTGCCAGCAGTTCGGGGACTAGCGGGCGGGGGCTCAGGGAGCAGTACTTC
TRBJ2-7 TRBD2 TRBV10-2 - CASSESAGGPYEQYF TGCGCCAGCAGTGAGTCTGCGGGAGGGCCCTACGAGCAGTACTTC
TRBJ2-2 TRBD2 TRBV27 - CASSPWGGTLLGELFF TGTGCCAGCAGTCCCTGGGGGGGGACCCTACTTGGGGAGCTGTTTTTT
TRBJ1-2 - TRBV19 - CASSAGGNYGYTF TGTGCCAGTAGTGCGGGTGGGAACTATGGCTACACCTTC
TRBJ1-2 TRBD1 TRBV7-9 - CASSPPRTGDGYTF TGTGCCAGCAGCCCCCCAAGGACAGGGGATGGCTACACCTTC
TRBJ1-3 - TRBV7-2 once CASSLVGGAGTLAGNTIYF TGTGCCAGCAGCTTAGTAGGAGGGGCAGGGACACTGGCTGGAAACACCATATATTTT
TRBJ2-1 - TRBV27 few CASSLASVNDEQFF TGTGCCAGCAGTTTAGCTAGTGTTAATGATGAGCAGTTCTTC
TRBJ2-1 - TRBV7-9 - CASSRSRGSGGVEQFF TGTGCCAGCAGCCGTTCCAGGGGGTCTGGCGGGGTTGAGCAGTTCTTC
TRBJ2-5 - TRBV9 - CASSVGGAGETQYF TGTGCCAGCAGCGTTGGAGGGGCCGGAGAGACCCAGTACTTC
TRBJ2-7 - TRBV6-6 - CASSYSSAYEQYF TGTGCCAGCAGTTACTCGTCGGCCTACGAGCAGTACTTC
TRBJ2-5 - TRBV27 - CASSLMRSQRETQYF TGTGCCAGCAGTTTAATGCGGTCACAAAGAGAGACCCAGTACTTC
TRBJ2-7 - TRBV7-8 - CASSLALSDQAYEQYF TGTGCCAGCAGCTTAGCCCTCAGCGACCAGGCCTACGAGCAGTACTTC
TRBJ1-1 - TRBV27 - CASSSPGWGAFF TGTGCCAGCAGTTCTCCAGGGTGGGGGGCTTTCTTT
TRBJ2-7 - TRBV7-9 - CASSSDRGYEQYF TGTGCCAGCAGCTCCGATAGGGGCTACGAGCAGTACTTC
TRBJ2-1 TRBD2 TRBV7-9 - CASSQTSGGYNEQFF TGTGCCAGCAGCCAGACTAGCGGGGGGTACAATGAGCAGTTCTTC
TRBJ1-1 - TRBV27 - CASSLLPMNTEAFF TGTGCCAGCAGTTTACTACCGATGAACACTGAAGCTTTCTTT
TRBJ1-4 TRBD1 TRBV9 - CASSVVGTGVEKLFF TGTGCCAGCAGCGTAGTAGGGACAGGGGTCGAAAAACTGTTTTTT
TRBJ2-7 - TRBV27 - CASSLTFSYEQYF TGTGCCAGCAGTCTGACATTTTCCTACGAGCAGTACTTC
TRBJ1-4 - TRBV5-1 - CASSLTGSNEKLFF TGCGCCAGCAGCTTGACAGGGTCTAATGAAAAACTGTTTTTT
TRBJ2-7 TRBD1 TRBV5-8 - CASSWDSYEQYF TGTGCCAGCAGCTGGGACAGCTACGAGCAGTACTTC
TRBJ2-7 - TRBV6-5 - CASRRGTPETYEQYF TGTGCCAGCAGACGCGGGACGCCGGAAACCTACGAGCAGTACTTC
TRBJ2-7 - TRBV6-1 - CASSEGNEQYF TGTGCCAGCAGTGAAGGAAACGAGCAGTACTTC
TRBJ2-7 TRBD1 TRBV7-9 - CASSLLDRGHEQYF TGTGCCAGCAGCTTACTGGACAGGGGGCATGAGCAGTACTTC
TRBJ1-2 - TRBV10-3 - CATYNTNLEGGGRDYGYTF TGTGCCACATATAACACGAACCTGGAAGGAGGAGGAAGGGACTATGGCTACACCTTC
TRBJ2-5 TRBD2 TRBV5-3 - CARSPPVPSGSIQETQYF TGTGCCAGAAGCCCCCCTGTCCCTAGCGGGAGTATCCAAGAGACCCAGTACTTC
TRBJ2-7 - TRBV5-1 once CASSLGSSYEQYF TGCGCCAGCAGCTTGGGGTCCAGCTACGAGCAGTACTTC
TRBJ2-5 - TRBV27 - CASSNSVETQYF TGTGCCAGCAGTAACAGTGTGGAGACCCAGTACTTC